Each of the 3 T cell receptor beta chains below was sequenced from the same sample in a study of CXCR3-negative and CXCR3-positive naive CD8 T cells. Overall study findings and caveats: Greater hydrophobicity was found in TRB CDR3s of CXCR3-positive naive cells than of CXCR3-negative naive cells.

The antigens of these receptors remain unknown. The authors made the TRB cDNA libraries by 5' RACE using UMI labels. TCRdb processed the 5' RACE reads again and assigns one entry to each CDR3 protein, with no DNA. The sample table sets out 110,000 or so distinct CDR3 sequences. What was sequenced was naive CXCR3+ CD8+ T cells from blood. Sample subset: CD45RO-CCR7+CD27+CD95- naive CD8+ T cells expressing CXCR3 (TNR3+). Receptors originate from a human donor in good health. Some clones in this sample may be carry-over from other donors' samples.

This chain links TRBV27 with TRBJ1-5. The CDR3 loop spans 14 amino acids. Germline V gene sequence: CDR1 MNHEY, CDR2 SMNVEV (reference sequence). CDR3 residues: CASSLSGFNQPQHF.

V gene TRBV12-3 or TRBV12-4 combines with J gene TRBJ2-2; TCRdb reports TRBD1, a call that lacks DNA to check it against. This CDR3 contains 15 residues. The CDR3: CASSFVSGGDGELFF.

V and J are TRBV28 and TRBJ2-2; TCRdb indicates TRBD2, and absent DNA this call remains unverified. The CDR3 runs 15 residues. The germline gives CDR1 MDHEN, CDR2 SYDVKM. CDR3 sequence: CASRSASGNTGELFF.